The 5 T cell receptor beta chains given below trace back to one sample, sequenced in a study of blood T cells in healthy people across ages. A second about 7 to 11 cycle PCR used barcoded and J-beta primers. MiXCR, applied by TCRdb to the 5' RACE reads, yields one record per CDR3 protein. The profile shows about 1.6 million distinct CDR3 sequences, roughly 32% of them singletons. The sample taken for sequencing was blood. The receptor source for this set is a woman aged 25 to 45 in good health.

This sequence joins TRBV6-2 or TRBV6-3 and TRBJ2-5; the D is unclear. The V gene's germline CDR1 is MNHEY and CDR2 SVGEGT. This CDR3 spans 13 amino acids. Trimming removed 4 bases at V and 11 bases at J, with 17 bases between. The CDR3 DNA follows: TGTGCCAGCAGTTGGAGCTGGATCTACGGGCAGTACTTC. Its protein is CASSWSWIYGQYF.

The chain combines TRBV6-1 with TRBJ2-3; 11 bases match TRBD2. Germline V CDR1 and CDR2: MNHNS, SASEGT. CDR3 length: 15 residues. J lost 3 bases, V lost 8 bases, and 7 bases had no gene match. The DNA of the CDR3 is TGTGCCAGCGTAGCGGGGGGGCTTTTGACAGATACGCAGTATTTT. This translates into CASVAGGLLTDTQYF.

Concerning this clonotype itself: A read error may produce the germline difference seen at one junction end. V usage is TRBV7-2 and J usage is TRBJ1-2; 7 nucleotides agree with TRBD1. The CDR3 totals 14 residues. CDR1 and CDR2 (germline): SGHTA, FQGNSA. CDR3 amino acids: CASSARTGRHGHTF. Here the CDR3 DNA reads TGTGCCAGCAGCGCACGGACAGGAAGGCATGGCCACACCTTC.

This clonotype was counted ten times or more. This sequence joins TRBV29-1 and TRBJ2-5; D is unresolved. Between the trimmed V and J ends, which lost 3 bases and 7 bases, there was a span of 18 bases. The CDR3 spans 14 residues. In germline, CDR1 is SQVTM, CDR2 ANQGSEA. CDR3 nucleotide sequence: TGCAGCGTTGATAAAGGCTTCGTCCGCGGGACCCAGTACTTC. Translated: CSVDKGFVRGTQYF.

The V and J genes are TRBV6-1 and TRBJ1-5; 9 bases line up with TRBD1. The CDR3 totals 15 residues. Germline V CDR1 and CDR2: MNHNS, SASEGT. With 8 bases clipped from V and 5 bases from J, the junction kept 10 bases outside the gene matches. The CDR3 DNA reads TGTGCCAGCCGGGACAGGGAATTTGAAGATCAGCCCCAGCATTTT. Amino acids: CASRDREFEDQPQHF.